The source of this TCR beta chain is a study of T cells in tuberculosis. Study summary: In South Africa, adults with active tuberculosis were compared with IGRA-negative and latently infected IGRA-positive adolescents.

The CDR3 runs 15 residues. In germline, CDR1 is SGHRS, CDR2 YFSETQ. V lost 3 bases to trimming and J lost 2 bases, with 13 bases between them. Broader study findings: Smaller distances to GMM-specific TCRs suggested their expansion in active tuberculosis.

TCRdb's copy holds only in-frame clones and misses some; the assay was immunoSEQ multiplex PCR. The sample carries 35,000 to 40,000 clones, 90% to 95% recorded once. As to this clone: The antigen remains undetermined.

At study entry, adolescents had tuberculin skin tests and IGRA screening. Each clinical donor contributed on average approximately 99,000 T cells from unsorted cryopreserved PBMC. The receptor was isolated from a donor aged 5-35 years with latent tuberculosis or without tuberculosis infection. Some clones in this sample may be carry-over from other donors' samples. Sequenced material: PBMCs. The chain uses TRBV5-1 and TRBJ2-3; D perhaps matches TRBD1 (6 bases). CDR3 loop: CASSWGPDDTDTQYF. CDR3 nucleotides: TGCGCCAGCAGCTGGGGGCCTGATGACACAGATACGCAGTATTTT.